This T cell receptor beta chain was profiled in a study of blood T cell repertoires in COVID-19. About the study: The United States, Italy and Spain provided the acute and convalescent COVID-19 samples. Sample material is recorded as cDNA or gDNA derived from T cells, B-cell-depleted T cells, or PBMCs.

Patients in Seattle were enrolled during active infection, then followed longitudinally. The CDR3 consists of 15 residues. CDR1 is KGHSH and CDR2 is LQKENI in the germline V gene. V dropped 3 bases and J dropped 6; count of bases not matched to a gene: 9. How the authors handled the data: Nucleated cell counts were estimated from reference gene primer amplification. Sequenced by immunoSEQ multiplex PCR; TCRdb stores in-frame clones only, minus some. The V and J calls and clone size come from that table; D and trimming were worked out from the DNA. This table holds about 400,000 clones, 75% to 90% found once.

Specimen: peripheral blood. The receptor's source is a woman aged 60-70 years with COVID-19, enrolled during active disease. V gene TRBV18 combines with J gene TRBJ2-7, with 9 bases aligning to TRBD1. This CDR3 is CASSPNEQGASEQYF. CDR3 sequence (DNA): TGTGCCAGCTCACCGAATGAACAGGGGGCGAGCGAGCAGTACTTC.